This TCR beta chain was retrieved from a study of blood T cell repertoires in COVID-19. At the level of the study: Sites in the United States, Italy and Spain provided acute and convalescent COVID-19 samples. The cDNA or gDNA used as material had been derived from T cells, B-cell-depleted T cells, or PBMCs.

In the original processing: Nucleated cell counts were estimated from reference gene primer amplification. Clones were sequenced by immunoSEQ multiplex PCR, and TCRdb holds only the in-frame ones, with some missing. V and J calls and clone size are given by that table; D and trimming were obtained from the DNA. Here the sample spans about 20,000 clones, approximately 91% being singletons. In germline, CDR1 is MDHEN, CDR2 SYDVKM. The V segment lost 6 bases and the J segment 2 bases; nucleotides outside the gene matches: 8. This CDR3 contains 15 residues. This sequence joins TRBV28 and TRBJ2-3; 7 bases match TRBD2. Input material: peripheral blood. This TCR derives from a human donor in a cohort sampled during active COVID-19. The CDR3 coding sequence is TGTGCCAGCAGCCCGCTAGCGGCCCTCACAGATACGCAGTATTTT. Protein: CASSPLAALTDTQYF.